Sequencing of this T cell receptor beta chain was carried out in a study of blood T cells in healthy people across ages. Study-wide results and limits: TCR beta diversity per million T cells fell roughly linearly with age.

Alongside a J-beta primer mix, a sample-barcoded 5' primer served in a second PCR lasting roughly 7 to 11 cycles. In TCRdb, the 5' RACE reads were re-called with MiXCR into one record per CDR3 protein. The sample gives around 1.5 million distinct CDR3 sequences, 35% to 45% of which show up once; approximately 7.9% is in the top ten. This CDR3 has 16 residues. Germline lookup yields CDR1 SGHRS and CDR2 YFSETQ. This clonotype was seen a few times. Its antigen is undetermined. This sequence joins TRBV5-1 and TRBJ2-4; the D gene is possibly TRBD1 (6 bases). The J call is doubtful: the DNA matches TRBJ2-7 better. The receptor's source is a woman between 18 and 29 years old in good health. Sequenced material: blood. CDR3 DNA: TGCGCCAGCAGCTTGGGGGACATTCAAACCTCCTACGAGCAGTACTTC. Residues: CASSLGDIQTSYEQYF.